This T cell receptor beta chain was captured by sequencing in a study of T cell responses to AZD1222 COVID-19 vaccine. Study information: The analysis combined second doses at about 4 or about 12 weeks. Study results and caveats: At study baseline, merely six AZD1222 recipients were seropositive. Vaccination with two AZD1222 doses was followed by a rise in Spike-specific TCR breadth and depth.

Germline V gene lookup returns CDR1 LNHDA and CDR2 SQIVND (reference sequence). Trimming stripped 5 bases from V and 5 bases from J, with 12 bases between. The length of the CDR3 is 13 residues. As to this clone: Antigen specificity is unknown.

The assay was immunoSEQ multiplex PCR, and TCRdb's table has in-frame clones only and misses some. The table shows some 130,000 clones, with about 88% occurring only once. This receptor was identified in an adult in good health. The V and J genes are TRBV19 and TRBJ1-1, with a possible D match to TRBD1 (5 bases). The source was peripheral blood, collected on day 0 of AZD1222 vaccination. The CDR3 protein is CASSVAGRTEAFF. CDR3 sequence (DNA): TGTGCCAGTAGTGTAGCAGGGAGGACTGAAGCTTTCTTT.